This T cell receptor (beta chain) stems from a study of blood T cell repertoires in COVID-19. On the study more broadly: The United States, Italy and Spain supplied acute and convalescent COVID-19 samples. Sources were T cells, B-cell-depleted T cells, or PBMCs; the material itself was cDNA or gDNA.

Germline values: CDR1 SGDLS, CDR2 YYNGEE. The ends were cut back, 7 bases at V and 3 bases at J, with 8 bases in the middle. The CDR3 extends over 12 amino acids. TCRdb's copy holds only in-frame clones and misses some; the assay was immunoSEQ multiplex PCR. The sample has about 330,000 clones, roughly 88% seen once. Sequencing was done on a sample of peripheral blood. This receptor was identified in a woman in her forties or fifties with active or convalescent COVID-19. This chain uses TRBV9 with TRBJ1-5; D might be TRBD1 (5 bases). The CDR3 nucleotides are TGTGCCAGCGGGGGGTTCAATCAGCCCCAGCATTTT. It codes for CASGGFNQPQHF.